This T cell receptor (beta chain) was identified during a study of OX40 agonist ivuxolimab in advanced cancers. V was clipped by 0 bases and J by 3 bases; unmatched bases: 1. CDR1 is SGHTA, CDR2 FQGTGA, per germline. This CDR3 is built from 17 residues. Sequencing was performed with immunoSEQ multiplex PCR; in TCRdb, only in-frame clones are kept and a portion is missing. This sample has 60,000 to 70,000 clones, with 75% to 90% found just once. Sequenced material: CD4+ or CD8+ T cells sorted from blood, taken in a trial of the OX40 agonist ivuxolimab. This clonotype was sampled from an adult with an advanced solid tumor such as melanoma, head and neck, liver or kidney cancer. V is TRBV7-3 and J is TRBJ2-1, with 14 bases lining up with TRBD2. CDR3 DNA: TGTGCCAGCAGCTTAACGGGGACTAGCGGGGGCTACAATGAGCAGTTCTTC. It specifies CASSLTGTSGGYNEQFF.